Below, 9 T cell receptor beta chains from the same sample are listed, as sequenced in a study of T-cell memory formation after mild COVID-19. TCRdb analysed the 5' RACE reads with MiXCR anew, one entry per CDR3 protein. The sample carries about 320,000 distinct CDR3 sequences, roughly an eighth recorded once. Sequencing was carried out using PBMCs or a T cell subset sorted from them (not recorded which). These receptor sequences come from a man aged 18 to 30 who had mild COVID-19 (a few samples of this study predate the infection). Cell type and time point are not known.

The V call is TRBV7-9, the J call TRBJ1-1; 9 bases agree with TRBD1. The CDR3 length is 14 residues. V shed 5 bases and J 5 bases; nucleotides not matched to a gene: 6. Germline assignment: CDR1 SEHNR and CDR2 FQNEAQ (reference sequence). Here the CDR3 DNA reads TGTGCCAGCAGCGCGGACAGGGGAGGGACTGAAGCTTTCTTT. This sequence encodes CASSADRGGTEAFF.

The chain uses TRBV24-1 and TRBJ1-5; possibly TRBD1 for D (5 bases). Trimming left V 3 bases short and J 7 bases short, with 12 bases between. The CDR3 is 14 residues long. Per the germline V gene, CDR1 is KGHDR and CDR2 is SFDVKD. CDR3 coding DNA: TGTGCCACCAGTGATACGAGAACAGGACAGCCCCAGCATTTT. It codes for CATSDTRTGQPQHF.

This clonotype was seen only a few times. The chain combines TRBV7-9 with TRBJ1-2, with D uncertain. The V gene lost 0 bases and the J gene lost 0 bases, with 5 bases spanning the gap. The CDR3 consists of 14 residues. The germline CDR1 and CDR2 sequences are SEHNR and FQNEAQ (reference sequence). The CDR3 reads CASSLASPNYGYTF. Here the CDR3 DNA reads TGTGCCAGCAGCTTAGCCAGCCCTAACTATGGCTACACCTTC.

The genes are TRBV5-1 and TRBJ1-6; the match to TRBD1 covers 7 bases. CDR3 length: 15 amino acids. The trim removed 4 bases at V and 8 bases at J, leaving 9 bases unmatched. CDR1 SGHRS and CDR2 YFSETQ come from the germline V gene. CDR3 bases: TGCGCCAGCAGCCCTAGACAGGGAGGATATTCACCCCTCCACTTT. Translating it yields CASSPRQGGYSPLHF.

The sample holds a few counts of this clonotype. The rearrangement uses TRBV4-1 and TRBJ1-2; D might be TRBD1 (5 bases). Trimming removed 1 base at V and 8 bases at J, with 20 bases between. The CDR3 has 16 residues. Germline loops: CDR1 MGHRA, CDR2 YSYEKL. CDR3: CASSQGGTWGFGGYTF. In DNA form, the CDR3 reads TGCGCCAGCAGCCAAGGGGGGACGTGGGGGTTCGGCGGCTACACCTTC.

This chain connects TRBV4-2 to TRBJ1-4; D might be TRBD1 (6 bases). CDR1 LGHNA and CDR2 YNFKEQ come from the germline V gene. The V gene lost 1 base and the J gene lost 4 bases, with 10 bases spanning the gap. CDR3 size: 15 residues. The CDR3 sequence: CASSQGTANNEKLFF. The CDR3 coding sequence is TGTGCCAGCAGCCAAGGGACAGCTAATAATGAAAAACTGTTTTTT.

The chain combines TRBV6-4 with TRBJ2-2, with D possibly being TRBD1 or TRBD2 (6 bases each). The V gene lost 3 bases and the J gene lost 2 bases, with 10 bases spanning the gap. The CDR3 contains 15 residues. In germline, CDR1 is MRHNA, CDR2 SNTAGT. The CDR3 is CASSEGGQNTGELFF. CDR3 nucleotide sequence: TGTGCCAGCAGTGAGGGGGGACAAAACACCGGGGAGCTGTTTTTT.

This clonotype was detected ten times or more. The genes are TRBV7-2 and TRBJ2-1, with TRBD1 matching 7 bases. Germline trimming cut 1 base from V and 0 bases from J; bases unmatched to any gene: 3. The CDR3 runs 16 residues. The germline V gene has CDR1 SGHTA and CDR2 FQGNSA. The CDR3 loop reads CASSLVSGGSYNEQFF. In DNA form, the CDR3 reads TGTGCCAGCAGCTTAGTTTCAGGGGGCTCCTACAATGAGCAGTTCTTC.

This sequence joins TRBV5-1 and TRBJ2-5; D gene ambiguous. Per the germline V gene, CDR1 is SGHRS and CDR2 is YFSETQ. The ends were cut back, 6 bases at V and 7 bases at J, with 34 bases in the middle. There are 19 residues in the CDR3. The CDR3 is CASKWAPGWSSALKVTQYF. The CDR3 nucleotides are TGCGCCAGCAAATGGGCCCCGGGTTGGTCGTCCGCGTTGAAGGTGACCCAGTACTTC. Full variable domain (missing parts from reference TRBV5-1 and TRBJ2-5): KAGVTQTPRYLIKTRGQQVTLSCSPISGHRSVSWYQQTPGQGLQFLFEYFSETQRNKGNFPGRFSGRQFSNSRSEMNVSTLELGDSALYLCASKWAPGWSSALKVTQYFGPGTRLLVL.